The subject of this entry is one T cell receptor (beta chain). CDR1 is MNHEY and CDR2 is SVGEGT in the germline V gene. CDR3 size: 16 residues. J was trimmed by 0 bases and V by 6 bases; bases with no gene match: 4. Each CDR3 protein is one row after TCRdb ran MiXCR on the 5' RACE reads. The sample includes more than 350,000 distinct CDR3 sequences, around 20% of them seen just once. The sample is drawn from a study of T-cell memory formation after mild COVID-19. The sample taken for sequencing was PBMCs or a T cell subset sorted from them (not recorded which). V gene TRBV6-2 or TRBV6-3 combines with J gene TRBJ2-3, with 12 bases that match TRBD2. The clonotype comes from an adult woman who had mild COVID-19 (a few samples of this study predate the infection). Cell type and time point are not known. The CDR3 bases are TGTGCCAGCAGGAAAGGGACTAGCGGGAGCACAGATACGCAGTATTTT. The encoded protein is CASRKGTSGSTDTQYF.